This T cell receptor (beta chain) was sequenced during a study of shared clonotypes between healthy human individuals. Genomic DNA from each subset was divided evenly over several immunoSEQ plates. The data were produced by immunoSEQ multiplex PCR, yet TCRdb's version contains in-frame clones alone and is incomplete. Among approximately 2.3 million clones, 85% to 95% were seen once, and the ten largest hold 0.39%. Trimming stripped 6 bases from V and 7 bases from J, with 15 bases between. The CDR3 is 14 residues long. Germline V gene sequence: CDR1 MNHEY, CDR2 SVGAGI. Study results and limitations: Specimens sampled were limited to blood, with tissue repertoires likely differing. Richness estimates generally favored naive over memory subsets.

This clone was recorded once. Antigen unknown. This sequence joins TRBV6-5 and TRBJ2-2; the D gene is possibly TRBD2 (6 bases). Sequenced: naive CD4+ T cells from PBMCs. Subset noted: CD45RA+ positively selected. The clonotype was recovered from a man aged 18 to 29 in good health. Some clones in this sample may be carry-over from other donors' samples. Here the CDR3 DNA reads TGTGCCAGCAGCTCTACTTGGGGGGTCGGGGAGCTGTTTTTT. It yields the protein CASSSTWGVGELFF.